A single sample gave rise to the 22 T cell receptor beta chains below, sequenced in a study of T cells in localized non-small cell lung cancer. Some clones are missing from TCRdb's copy, which holds only in-frame ones; the method was immunoSEQ multiplex PCR. The sample has about 77,000 clones, 88% seen once; the top ten hold 20% to 25%. The starting material was peripheral blood, obtained before any cancer treatment. These TCRs come from a woman aged 35 to 70 with stage I squamous cell lung carcinoma.

This rearrangement joins TRBV11-2 to TRBJ2-1, with D possibly TRBD2 on 6 matching bases. The germline V gene encodes CDR1 SGHAT and CDR2 FQNNGV. The V and J ends lost 4 bases and 0 bases respectively, with 16 bases between them. CDR3 length: 17 amino acids. The CDR3 coding sequence is TGTGCCAGCAGCTACGGCGGGGCCCAGAGCTCCTACAATGAGCAGTTCTTC. As protein: CASSYGGAQSSYNEQFF.

In this sample, this clone turned up once. The rearrangement joins TRBV2 to TRBJ1-1; 8 bases agree with TRBD1. The V segment lost 7 bases and the J segment 5 bases; nucleotides outside the gene matches: 6. Germline lookup yields CDR1 SNHLY and CDR2 FYNNEI. The CDR3 covers 13 residues. The DNA for the CDR3 is TGTGCCAGCACCGACAGGGGTTGGACTGAAGCTTTCTTT. Its protein is CASTDRGWTEAFF.

V usage is TRBV18 and J usage is TRBJ1-1, with TRBD1 matching over 10 bases. The V and J ends lost 4 bases and 6 bases, in that order; junction bases with no gene match: 2. The CDR3 has 13 amino acids. Germline V gene data show CDR1 as KGHSH and CDR2 as LQKENI. CDR3 sequence: CASSRGQGAEAFF. CDR3 nucleotide sequence: TGTGCCAGCTCACGAGGACAGGGGGCTGAAGCTTTCTTT.

The chain links TRBV10-2 to TRBJ1-2; D uncertain. The CDR3 has 13 residues. Trimming removed 3 bases from V and 6 bases from J, with 11 bases in between. Looked up from germline, CDR1 is WSHSY and CDR2 is SAAADI. Written as DNA, the CDR3 is TGCGCCAGCAGTGACGGGCAGTGGAATGGCTACACCTTC. Translating it yields CASSDGQWNGYTF.

The chain carries TRBV30 and TRBJ1-1; D not resolved. CDR3 length: 12 residues. Trimming stripped 0 bases from V and 8 bases from J, with 10 bases between. Germline V gene lookup returns CDR1 GTSNPN and CDR2 SVGIG (reference sequence). CDR3 sequence reads: CAWSVLTLEAFF. The CDR3 nucleotides read TGTGCCTGGAGTGTACTGACCTTAGAAGCTTTCTTT.

The chain employs TRBV10-3 and TRBJ2-2; TRBD1 aligns across 8 bases. Germline values: CDR1 ENHRY, CDR2 SYGVKD. There are 13 residues in the CDR3. With 6 bases clipped from V and 3 bases from J, the junction kept 0 bases outside the gene matches. The CDR3 DNA is TGTGCCATCAGGACAGGGGACACCGGGGAGCTGTTTTTT. Translating gives CAIRTGDTGELFF.

The rearrangement joins TRBV5-4 to TRBJ1-2, with 9 bases lining up with TRBD1. CDR3 length equals 13 residues. The junction had 3 bases not matched to a gene; V was cut back by 3 bases and J by 6 bases. Germline V gives CDR1 SGHNT, CDR2 YYREEE (reference sequence). The CDR3 DNA sequence: TGTGCCAGCAGCTCGACAGGGGGTAATGGCTACACCTTC. Its protein is CASSSTGGNGYTF.

This chain connects TRBV12-5 to TRBJ1-5; maybe TRBD1 (5 bases). CDR1 and CDR2 from the germline V gene are LGHNT and FRNRAP. This CDR3 spans 14 amino acids. Trimming took 6 bases from V and 4 from J, leaving 13 bases between them. CDR3 DNA: TGTGCTAGTGGCAAACAGGACGGGAATCAGCCCCAGCATTTT. Translating it yields CASGKQDGNQPQHF.

This clone showed up just once. The rearrangement uses TRBV5-4 and TRBJ2-3, with 12 positions matching TRBD2. V lost 4 bases and J lost 0; bases outside the gene matches: 6. The length of the CDR3 is 17 residues. Germline lookup yields CDR1 SGHNT and CDR2 YYREEE (reference sequence). CDR3 amino acids: CASSRGLAGTSTDTQYF. CDR3 nucleotides: TGTGCCAGCAGCCGCGGACTAGCGGGGACTAGCACAGATACGCAGTATTTT.

This clone was observed a single time. The chain couples TRBV5-5 to TRBJ2-1; D remains ambiguous. The CDR3 is 13 amino acids. V gave up 0 bases and J gave up 0 bases, with 1 base separating them. The germline gives CDR1 SGHKS, CDR2 YYEKEE (reference sequence). CDR3 in DNA: TGTGCCAGCAGCTTGGCCTCCTACAATGAGCAGTTCTTC. Its translation is CASSLASYNEQFF.

This clone was found a few times. This rearrangement joins TRBV5-4 to TRBJ2-7, with 9 bases that match TRBD1. With 2 bases clipped from V and 2 bases from J, the junction kept 14 bases outside the gene matches. Germline V gene sequence: CDR1 SGHNT, CDR2 YYREEE (reference sequence). CDR3 length: 18 amino acids. CDR3: CASSLVFGTGSVTYEQYF. In nucleotides, the CDR3 is TGTGCCAGCAGCTTAGTTTTCGGGACAGGGAGTGTCACCTACGAGCAGTACTTC.

CDR3 DNA sequence: TGCGCCAGCAGTCTATCGTACAGGGAAGTCGACGAGCAGTACTTC. Translation: CASSLSYREVDEQYF. The chain employs TRBV5-1 and TRBJ2-7, with a tentative D call TRBD1 (6 bases). Per germline, CDR1 SGHRS and CDR2 YFSETQ. CDR3 length equals 15 residues. Trimming removed 5 bases from V and 5 bases from J, with 20 bases in between.

The V gene is TRBV6-5, the J gene TRBJ1-4; D ambiguous. Trimming took off 0 bases at V and 5 bases at J, with 4 bases between the two ends. The germline CDR1 and CDR2 sequences are MNHEY and SVGAGI. The CDR3 is made up of 13 amino acids. CDR3 sequence reads: CASSYSQNEKLFF. CDR3 nucleotides: TGTGCCAGCAGTTACTCACAGAATGAAAAACTGTTTTTT.

This rearrangement joins TRBV29-1 to TRBJ1-2; 9 bases are a match to TRBD1. CDR3 size: 13 residues. Losses at the gene ends were 6 bases for V and 4 bases for J; bases not matched to a gene: 6. The germline V gene encodes CDR1 SQVTM and CDR2 ANQGSEA. CDR3 nucleotide sequence: TGCAGCGTAGGGACAGGGCCCCTCTATGGCTACACCTTC. Its translation is CSVGTGPLYGYTF. The variable domain in full, with the rest retrieved from reference TRBV29-1 and TRBJ1-2, is SAVISQKPSRDICQRGTSLTIQCQVDSQVTMMFWYRQQPGQSLTLIATANQGSEATYESGFVIDKFPISRPNLTFSTLTVSNMSPEDSSIYLCSVGTGPLYGYTFGSGTRLTVV.

V gene TRBV29-1 combines with J gene TRBJ2-1, with TRBD1 as a possible D gene (5 bases). The germline CDR1 and CDR2 sequences are SQVTM and ANQGSEA. V gave up 4 bases and J gave up 5 bases, with 15 bases separating them. CDR3 length equals 14 residues. The CDR3 nucleotides read TGCAGCGTTGTAGTTACAGGCCCCAACAATGAGCAGTTCTTC. Translation gives CSVVVTGPNNEQFF.

The chain recombines TRBV28 with TRBJ1-1; 9 nucleotides align to TRBD1. CDR1 MDHEN and CDR2 SYDVKM come from the germline V gene. The CDR3 consists of 12 residues. The trim removed 6 bases at V and 8 bases at J, leaving 4 bases unmatched. CDR3 protein: CASRDTGGEAFF. DNA of the CDR3: TGTGCCAGCAGAGATACAGGGGGCGAAGCTTTCTTT.

This chain connects TRBV5-4 to TRBJ2-5, with 8 bases lining up with TRBD2. This CDR3 is built from 15 residues. Germline V gene lookup returns CDR1 SGHNT and CDR2 YYREEE (reference sequence). J gave up 4 bases and V 2 bases, and 7 bases lay outside the gene matches. The CDR3 protein is CASSFPGGAAETQYF. Here the CDR3 DNA reads TGTGCCAGCAGCTTTCCCGGGGGGGCCGCAGAGACCCAGTACTTC.

The chain employs TRBV6-5 and TRBJ1-4; 9 positions agree with TRBD1. CDR1 is MNHEY, CDR2 SVGAGI, per germline. CDR3 length: 16 amino acids. J was trimmed by 2 bases and V by 1 base; bases with no gene match: 2. CDR3 sequence reads: CASSYLQGATNEKLFF. DNA for the CDR3: TGTGCCAGCAGTTACTTACAGGGGGCGACTAATGAAAAACTGTTTTTT.

This clone appeared a few times. The genes are TRBV2 and TRBJ1-1; the D is unclear. This CDR3 is built from 11 residues. Germline assignment: CDR1 SNHLY and CDR2 FYNNEI. Deletions cut 4 bases from V and 11 bases from J, with 11 bases between. The CDR3 DNA sequence: TGTGCCAGCAGTGTAAGGGAGGAGGCTTTCTTT. This gives the protein CASSVREEAFF.

This clone was observed once. The V and J genes are TRBV9 and TRBJ2-1; 8 bases agree with TRBD2. The CDR3 totals 15 residues. Germline trimming cut 3 bases from V and 0 bases from J; bases unmatched to any gene: 2. Per germline, CDR1 SGDLS and CDR2 YYNGEE. This CDR3 is CASSAGLASYNEQFF. The DNA for the CDR3 is TGTGCCAGCAGCGCCGGACTAGCCTCCTACAATGAGCAGTTCTTC.

This chain uses TRBV19 with TRBJ2-7; TRBD1 might be the D (5 bases). CDR3 length: 15 residues. CDR1 and CDR2 from the germline V gene are LNHDA and SQIVND (reference sequence). V lost 5 bases, J lost 5 bases, and 19 bases lay in between. The CDR3 sequence is CASSSAGNSKDEQYF. The CDR3 region has the DNA TGTGCCAGTAGTTCGGCAGGGAACAGTAAGGACGAGCAGTACTTC.

V usage is TRBV5-1 and J usage is TRBJ2-4, with D possibly matching TRBD2 (6 bases). The CDR3 consists of 15 residues. The V end was cut by 0 bases, the J end by 1 base, with 8 bases between. The germline gives CDR1 SGHRS, CDR2 YFSETQ. CDR3 sequence (DNA): TGCGCCAGCAGCTTGGAGAGCGGGGCCAAAAACATTCAGTACTTC. Protein product: CASSLESGAKNIQYF.